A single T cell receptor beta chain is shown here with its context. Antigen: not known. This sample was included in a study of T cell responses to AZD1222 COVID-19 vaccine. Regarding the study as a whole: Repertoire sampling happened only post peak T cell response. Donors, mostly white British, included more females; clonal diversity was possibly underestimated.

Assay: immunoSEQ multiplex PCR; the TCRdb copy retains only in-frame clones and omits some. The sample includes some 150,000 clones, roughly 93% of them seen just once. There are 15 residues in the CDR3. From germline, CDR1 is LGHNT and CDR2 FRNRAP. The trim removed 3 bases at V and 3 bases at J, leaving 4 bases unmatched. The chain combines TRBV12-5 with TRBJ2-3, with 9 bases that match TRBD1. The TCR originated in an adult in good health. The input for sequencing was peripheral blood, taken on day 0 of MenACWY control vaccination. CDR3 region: CASGFGTGSTDTQYF. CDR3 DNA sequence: TGTGCTAGTGGTTTTGGGACAGGGTCGACAGATACGCAGTATTTT.